This passage covers 6 T cell receptor beta chains from one sample sequenced in a study of T cells in Graves' hyperthyroidism and ophthalmopathy. The source material, RNA transcripts, was used to amplify TCR beta CDR3 regions. A set of HTBI primers served as the primers for a first-round RT-PCR of the TCR CDR3. MiXCR, applied by TCRdb to the multiplex PCR reads, yields one record per CDR3 protein. The table records approximately 380,000 distinct CDR3 sequences, around 15% of them present only once. Sequenced sample: blood. Source of these receptors: a man aged 50 or older with Graves' ophthalmopathy.

A note on this clonotype: A clone one base away is much larger, so this may be a read error. The chain links TRBV7-2 to TRBJ2-3; D is perhaps TRBD2 (6 bases). Germline-derived CDR1 and CDR2 are SGHTA and FQGNSA. Trimming cost V 5 bases and J 6 bases, with 21 bases left between them. The CDR3 covers 16 residues. CDR3 region: CASSQELAGVSDTQYF. The CDR3 bases are TGTGCCAGCAGCCAAGAACTAGCAGGAGTCTCGGATACGCAGTATTTT.

This clonotype was observed a handful of times. The chain recombines TRBV4-2 with TRBJ2-5, with 12 nucleotides matching TRBD2. With V trimmed by 1 base and J by 5 bases, 8 bases remained unmatched. Per the germline V gene, CDR1 is LGHNA and CDR2 is YNFKEQ. There are 17 residues in the CDR3. CDR3 in DNA: TGTGCCAGCAGCCAAGTCCGACTAGCGGGAGATGGGGAGACCCAGTACTTC. Translation gives CASSQVRLAGDGETQYF.

Ten or more counts support this clonotype. The genes are TRBV6-1 and TRBJ2-1, with 9 bases aligning to TRBD2. Germline V gives CDR1 MNHNS, CDR2 SASEGT. This CDR3 has 15 amino acids. V was pared by 3 bases and J by 8 bases, with 8 bases of the junction left unmatched. CDR3 region: CASSDFSGRTDEQFF. For the CDR3, the DNA is TGTGCCAGCAGTGATTTTAGCGGGAGAACCGATGAGCAGTTCTTC.

This clonotype has a count of ten or more. The chain recombines TRBV19 with TRBJ2-5; maybe TRBD1 (6 bases). The germline CDR1 and CDR2 sequences are LNHDA and SQIVND (reference sequence). The CDR3 sequence is 14 residues long. Trimming removed 6 bases from V and 1 base from J, with 12 bases in between. CDR3 amino acids: CASSGTITQETQYF. The CDR3 region has the DNA TGTGCCAGTAGCGGGACAATAACCCAAGAGACCCAGTACTTC.

This clonotype has at least ten counts. The rearrangement links TRBV28 to TRBJ1-5, with D possibly being TRBD1 (6 bases). V dropped 9 bases and J dropped 0 bases, with 18 bases sitting between them. CDR3 length: 16 residues. The germline CDR1 and CDR2 sequences are MDHEN and SYDVKM. The CDR3 nucleotides read TGTGCCAGTGGACAACAGGGACGGGGTAGCAATCAGCCCCAGCATTTT. As protein: CASGQQGRGSNQPQHF.

This clonotype was seen many times. V and J are TRBV6-6 and TRBJ2-7; 7 bases map to TRBD1. V shed 2 bases and J 7 bases; nucleotides not matched to a gene: 11. This CDR3 is built from 15 residues. CDR1 and CDR2 from the germline V gene are MNHNY and SVGAGI (reference sequence). The CDR3 bases are TGTGCCAGCAGTTACGGGACGGCACAGGGGTGGGAGCAGTACTTC. Protein product: CASSYGTAQGWEQYF.